This TCR beta chain originates from a study of Graves' ophthalmopathy and Graves' hyperthyroidism. General study findings and limits: The authors also found most expanded thyroid clonotypes above 0.001 frequency in blood.

This clonotype was observed at least ten times. Its target is unknown. Germline V lookup: CDR1 LNHDA, CDR2 SQIVND (reference sequence). V was shortened by 6 bases and J by 7 bases, with 16 bases between the two germline ends. This CDR3 has 14 amino acids. Beta-chain TCR CDR3 regions were amplified from RNA transcripts. Second-round multiplex PCR came after first-round RT-PCR with HTBI primers. From the multiplex PCR reads, TCRdb called clonotypes with MiXCR, one entry per CDR3 protein. The sample carries a few hundred thousand distinct CDR3 sequences, around 19% recorded once. Enrollment excluded any patients with other autoimmune diseases, uncontrolled infections, pregnancy or lactation.

This chain uses TRBV19 with TRBJ1-5; D perhaps matches TRBD1 (6 bases). The TCR originated in a woman in her late teens or twenties with Graves' ophthalmopathy. The sample taken for sequencing was peripheral blood. Here the CDR3 reads CASRHDRYEQPQHF. The CDR3 nucleotides read TGTGCCAGTAGACATGACAGGTATGAACAGCCCCAGCATTTT. Full variable domain (missing parts from reference TRBV19 and TRBJ1-5): DGGITQSPKYLFRKEGQNVTLSCEQNLNHDAMYWYRQDPGQGLRLIYYSQIVNDFQKGDIAEGYSVSREKKESFPLTVTSAQKNPTAFYLCASRHDRYEQPQHFGDGTRLSIL.